These 32 T cell receptor beta chains were all obtained from the same sample, sequenced in a study of identical twins. TCRdb analysed the 5' RACE reads with MiXCR anew, one entry per CDR3 protein. This sample has 1.5 million to 2 million distinct CDR3 sequences, with less than 35% found just once. Specimen: cord blood. Receptors originate from a newborn girl in good health.

This chain joins TRBV6-5 and TRBJ2-3, with TRBD2 matching over 9 bases. Unmatched junction bases numbered 12, after V lost 8 bases and J lost 0 bases. There are 17 residues in the CDR3. Germline-derived CDR1 and CDR2 are MNHEY and SVGAGI. CDR3 bases: TGTGCCAGCTCACGTTCGCGGGAGGGCCGTAGCACAGATACGCAGTATTTT. The encoded protein is CASSRSREGRSTDTQYF.

J is TRBJ1-4 and V is TRBV10-3; 9 bases map to TRBD1. Per germline, CDR1 ENHRY and CDR2 SYGVKD. The CDR3 totals 14 residues. Trimming took 6 bases from V and 7 from J; bases not matched to a gene: 6. CDR3 sequence (DNA): TGTGCCATCAGCGGGACAGGGATCGGTGAAAAACTGTTTTTT. Translation: CAISGTGIGEKLFF.

The chain carries TRBV21-1 and TRBJ1-1; the table's D call, TRBD1, has no DNA check behind it. TRBV21-1 is a listed pseudogene. This CDR3 spans 14 amino acids. The CDR3 nucleotides are TGTGCCAGCAGCAAGAACAGGGGTGGCACTGAAGCTTTCTTT. Its translation is CASSKNRGGTEAFF.

This clonotype was picked up many times. The gene calls are TRBV12-3 or TRBV12-4 and TRBJ1-1; 8 nucleotides match TRBD1. This CDR3 region has 14 residues. V lost 6 bases and J lost 0; bases outside the gene matches: 3. This chain's CDR3 is CASSRGQVNTEAFF. In nucleotides, the CDR3 is TGTGCCAGCAGCCGGGGACAGGTGAACACTGAAGCTTTCTTT.

The J gene is TRBJ2-7, the V gene TRBV9, with 13 bases aligning to TRBD2. Per the germline V gene, CDR1 is SGDLS and CDR2 is YYNGEE. V shed 6 bases, J shed 4 bases, and the junction held 4 bases outside the gene matches. The CDR3 runs 14 residues. DNA for the CDR3: TGTGCCAGCATAGGGACTAGCGGGAAGTACGAGCAGTACTTC. Translation: CASIGTSGKYEQYF. The whole variable domain, filled in from reference TRBV9 and TRBJ2-7, reads DSGVTQTPKHLITATGQRVTLRCSPRSGDLSVYWYQQSLDQGLQFLIQYYNGEERAKGNILERFSAQQFPDLHSELNLSSLELGDSALYFCASIGTSGKYEQYFGPGTRLTVT.

This clonotype appeared once. The chain combines TRBV25-1 with TRBJ1-4; TRBD1 agrees at 8 bases. The germline V gene encodes CDR1 MGHDK and CDR2 SYGVNS. The CDR3 is 13 residues long. V dropped 8 bases and J dropped 4; count of bases not matched to a gene: 3. CDR3: CASWTGRNEKLFF. In DNA, the CDR3 is TGTGCCAGCTGGACAGGGCGTAATGAAAAACTGTTTTTT.

The chain uses TRBV13 and TRBJ2-5; 10 nucleotides agree with TRBD1. CDR3 length: 15 residues. The V gene end was trimmed by 2 bases and the J gene end by 3 bases; junction bases not matched to a gene: 3. Germline V gene sequence: CDR1 PRHDT, CDR2 FYEKMQ (reference sequence). The CDR3 coding sequence is TGTGCCAGCAGCTTAAAGACAGGGGGCAAAGAGACCCAGTACTTC. It specifies CASSLKTGGKETQYF.

This clonotype was observed a handful of times. The chain uses TRBV20-1 and TRBJ2-4; 11 positions match TRBD2. The CDR3 sequence is 17 residues long. Germline-derived CDR1 and CDR2 are DFQATT and SNEGSKA (reference sequence). Trimming at V came to 3 bases and at J to 4 bases, leaving 11 bases not matched to a gene. The CDR3 loop reads CSASPPPGLAAKNIQYF. CDR3 nucleotides: TGCAGTGCTAGTCCTCCACCGGGACTAGCGGCTAAAAACATTCAGTACTTC.

This chain uses TRBV7-9 with TRBJ2-2; 8 positions agree with TRBD2. Germline trimming cut 4 bases from V and 3 bases from J; bases unmatched to any gene: 7. Germline CDR1 SEHNR, CDR2 FQNEAQ (reference sequence). This CDR3 is 16 amino acids long. The CDR3 loop is CASSSVAGPYTGELFF. The CDR3 coding sequence is TGTGCCAGCAGCTCGGTAGCGGGGCCTTACACCGGGGAGCTGTTTTTT.

This clonotype appeared many times. The V call is TRBV6-5, the J call TRBJ1-4; D is unclear. The CDR3 runs to 11 residues. Trimming took off 2 bases at V and 5 bases at J, with 0 bases between the two ends. Germline V gene data show CDR1 as MNHEY and CDR2 as SVGAGI. The CDR3, as DNA: TGTGCCAGCAGTTACAATGAAAAACTGTTTTTT. Amino acid sequence: CASSYNEKLFF.

The sample holds a few counts of this clonotype. The rearrangement uses TRBV20-1 and TRBJ2-4, with 9 nucleotides matching TRBD2. The DNA end is a closer match to TRBJ2-7, so the J assignment may be wrong. The length of the CDR3 is 11 residues. Germline assignment: CDR1 DFQATT and CDR2 SNEGSKA (reference sequence). CDR3 sequence (DNA): TGCAGTGCTCGACTAGCGGACGAGCAGTACTTC. This gives the protein CSARLADEQYF.

This clonotype has just a few counts. The chain links TRBV18 to TRBJ2-7; D not certain. Trimming removed 0 bases at V and 0 bases at J, with 9 bases between. The CDR3 has 15 residues. The germline V gene has CDR1 KGHSH and CDR2 LQKENI. The CDR3 here is CASSPPMTSSYEQYF. The CDR3, as DNA: TGTGCCAGCTCACCACCGATGACATCCTCCTACGAGCAGTACTTC. Full variable domain (outside the CDR3, taken from reference TRBV18 and TRBJ2-7): NAGVMQNPRHLVRRRGQEARLRCSPMKGHSHVYWYRQLPEEGLKFMVYLQKENIIDESGMPKERFSAEFPKEGPSILRIQQVVRGDSAAYFCASSPPMTSSYEQYFGPGTRLTVT.

With regard to this clonotype: No conserved phenylalanine or tryptophan ends this CDR3, so it is likely a read error. V gene TRBV5-8 combines with J gene TRBJ2-1; D call uncertain. Trimming left V 3 bases short and J 0 bases short, with 7 bases between. The CDR3 extends over 14 amino acids. Germline V gene data show CDR1 as SGHTS and CDR2 as YDEGEE. CDR3 coding DNA: TGTGCCAGCAGCTCTAGTCCCTCCTACAATGAGCAGTTCTTA. Protein sequence: CASSSSPSYNEQFL.

The V call is TRBV7-2, the J call TRBJ2-3; 13 bases are a match to TRBD2. V gave up 5 bases and J gave up 2 bases; unmatched junction bases: 7. The CDR3 totals 17 residues. Germline V gene sequence: CDR1 SGHTA, CDR2 FQGNSA. The CDR3 is CASSRRLAGGSTDTQYF. CDR3 DNA sequence: TGTGCCAGCAGCCGACGACTAGCGGGAGGATCCACAGATACGCAGTATTTT. The full variable domain, with the rest looked up from reference TRBV7-2 and TRBJ2-3, is GAGVSQSPSNKVTEKGKDVELRCDPISGHTALYWYRQSLGQGLEFLIYFQGNSAPDKSGLPSDRFSAERTGGSVSTLTIQRTQQEDSAVYLCASSRRLAGGSTDTQYFGPGTRLTVL.

This clonotype was observed a handful of times. V usage is TRBV12-3 or TRBV12-4 and J usage is TRBJ2-3; 12 bases line up with TRBD2. The CDR3 loop spans 15 amino acids. The V segment lost 6 bases and the J segment 4 bases; nucleotides outside the gene matches: 5. The CDR3 reads CASRASSGGADTQYF. CDR3 DNA: TGTGCCAGCAGAGCATCTAGCGGGGGGGCAGATACGCAGTATTTT.

This clonotype has a handful of counts. The rearrangement uses TRBV6-6 and TRBJ1-6; a weak D match, TRBD1 (5 bases). Per germline, CDR1 MNHNY and CDR2 SVGAGI (reference sequence). Between the trimmed V and J ends, which lost 4 bases and 10 bases, there was a span of 14 bases. This CDR3 has 14 residues. The CDR3 DNA reads as TGTGCCAGCAGTTCGTCAAGGGGAGGATCACCCCTCCACTTT. This gives the protein CASSSSRGGSPLHF.

This clonotype came up a few times. This chain joins TRBV12-3 or TRBV12-4 and TRBJ2-2; TRBD1 agrees at 7 bases. The J segment lost 8 bases and the V segment lost 3 bases, leaving 3 bases of the junction unmatched. The CDR3 has 13 amino acids. The CDR3 sequence is CASSLKGAGELFF. CDR3 nucleotides: TGTGCCAGCAGTTTGAAGGGGGCGGGGGAGCTGTTTTTT.

J is TRBJ2-2 and V is TRBV11-1; no clear D gene. Germline values: CDR1 SGHAT, CDR2 FQDESV (reference sequence). This CDR3 region has 14 residues. Trimming cost V 5 bases and J 3 bases, with 10 bases left between them. The CDR3 DNA follows: TGTGCCAGCAGCGCGACGACTTACACCGGGGAGCTGTTTTTT. It encodes CASSATTYTGELFF.

In this sample, this clonotype turned up a few times. The chain recombines TRBV3-1 with TRBJ2-3; 8 nucleotides match TRBD2. The germline V gene has CDR1 LGHDT and CDR2 YNNKEL (reference sequence). There are 16 residues in the CDR3. V lost 4 bases to trimming and J lost 0 bases; unmatched junction nucleotides: 6. In DNA, the CDR3 is TGTGCCAGCAGCCCGCGGGGGGCCACTAGCACAGATACGCAGTATTTT. The encoded protein is CASSPRGATSTDTQYF.

The V and J genes are TRBV2 and TRBJ2-3; the D is unclear. Trimming took 6 bases from V and 1 from J, leaving 8 bases between them. This CDR3 comprises 13 residues. Looked up from germline, CDR1 is SNHLY and CDR2 is FYNNEI. CDR3 DNA sequence: TGTGCCAGCAGGGCCGAGGGCACAGATACGCAGTATTTT. Protein product: CASRAEGTDTQYF.

The chain is built from TRBV5-1 and TRBJ1-1; the D gene is possibly TRBD1 (5 bases). With 0 bases removed from V and 0 bases from J, the gap between germline ends came to 12 bases. Germline CDR1 SGHRS, CDR2 YFSETQ. CDR3 size: 16 residues. The CDR3 region is CASSLVIGAVNTEAFF. DNA for the CDR3: TGCGCCAGCAGCTTGGTCATCGGGGCCGTGAACACTGAAGCTTTCTTT.

V and J are TRBV4-1 and TRBJ2-1, with TRBD2 matching 8 bases. Germline V lookup: CDR1 MGHRA, CDR2 YSYEKL. The CDR3 runs to 15 residues. Trimming removed 0 bases from V and 10 bases from J; junction bases left unmatched: 8. The CDR3 region is CASSQDPAGAPEQFF. In nucleotides, the CDR3 is TGCGCCAGCAGCCAAGATCCAGCGGGGGCCCCAGAGCAGTTCTTC.

This clonotype occurred a few times. V is TRBV5-1 and J is TRBJ2-1, with a tentative D call TRBD1 (5 bases). V was trimmed by 4 bases and J by 0 bases, leaving 11 bases between them. Germline CDR1 reads SGHRS; CDR2 reads YFSETQ. The CDR3 is 15 residues long. The CDR3 reads CASSGQGSSYNEQFF. CDR3 DNA sequence: TGCGCCAGCAGCGGACAAGGAAGCTCCTACAATGAGCAGTTCTTC. The full variable domain, rest sourced from reference TRBV5-1 and TRBJ2-1, is KAGVTQTPRYLIKTRGQQVTLSCSPISGHRSVSWYQQTPGQGLQFLFEYFSETQRNKGNFPGRFSGRQFSNSRSEMNVSTLELGDSALYLCASSGQGSSYNEQFFGPGTRLTVL.

The chain uses TRBV6-6 and TRBJ1-4; D is unresolved. CDR1 and CDR2 (germline): MNHNY, SVGAGI (reference sequence). V lost 2 bases to trimming and J lost 6 bases, with 13 bases between them. The CDR3 length is 15 residues. The CDR3 sequence is CASSYVREEDEKLFF. CDR3 nucleotide sequence: TGTGCCAGCAGTTACGTGAGGGAGGAGGATGAAAAACTGTTTTTT.

In its sample, this clonotype was seen a few times. V and J are TRBV6-2 or TRBV6-3 and TRBJ2-3, with 7 nucleotides matching TRBD2. Per germline, CDR1 MNHEY and CDR2 SVGEGT. CDR3 length: 18 amino acids. The trim removed 2 bases at V and 1 base at J, leaving 12 bases unmatched. CDR3 in amino acids: CASSYGWSGGGRTDTQYF. The CDR3 DNA reads as TGTGCCAGCAGTTACGGTTGGTCCGGCGGGGGACGCACAGATACGCAGTATTTT.

V usage is TRBV20-1 and J usage is TRBJ1-2; 8 nucleotides match TRBD1. Germline V gene sequence: CDR1 DFQATT, CDR2 SNEGSKA (reference sequence). The trim removed 1 base at V and 5 bases at J, leaving 9 bases unmatched. There are 15 residues in the CDR3. CDR3 amino acids: CSARGRQGSPYGYTF. As DNA, the CDR3 is TGCAGTGCTAGAGGCCGACAGGGGTCGCCTTATGGCTACACCTTC.

The chain links TRBV27 to TRBJ1-2, with D possibly being TRBD1 (5 bases). The CDR3 covers 16 residues. From germline, CDR1 is MNHEY and CDR2 SMNVEV (reference sequence). V gave up 5 bases and J gave up 4 bases, with 20 bases separating them. Here the CDR3 reads CASSQAGHVGGYGYTF. CDR3 coding DNA: TGTGCCAGCAGTCAAGCAGGGCACGTAGGAGGCTATGGCTACACCTTC.

This rearrangement joins TRBV2 to TRBJ1-6, with D perhaps TRBD1 (6 bases). CDR3 length: 15 residues. The germline V gene has CDR1 SNHLY and CDR2 FYNNEI. V gave up 1 base and J gave up 7 bases, with 11 bases separating them. CDR3 in amino acids: CASSEEGVGNSPLHF. CDR3 DNA sequence: TGTGCCAGCAGTGAAGAGGGGGTCGGGAATTCACCCCTCCACTTT. The complete variable domain, with remaining parts taken from reference TRBV2 and TRBJ1-6, reads EPEVTQTPSHQVTQMGQEVILRCVPISNHLYFYWYRQILGQKVEFLVSFYNNEISEKSEIFDDQFSVERPDGSNFTLKIRSTKLEDSAMYFCASSEEGVGNSPLHFGNGTRLTVT.

This clonotype showed up just a few times. This chain joins TRBV20-1 and TRBJ1-1; a possible D gene is TRBD1 (5 bases). V was trimmed by 2 bases and J by 0 bases, leaving 10 bases between them. The CDR3 spans 14 residues. From germline, CDR1 is DFQATT and CDR2 SNEGSKA (reference sequence). CDR3 sequence reads: CSARQWGMNTEAFF. The DNA of the CDR3 is TGCAGTGCTAGACAGTGGGGGATGAACACTGAAGCTTTCTTT.

V and J are TRBV27 and TRBJ2-1, with D possibly TRBD1 on 6 matching bases. CDR1 MNHEY and CDR2 SMNVEV come from the germline V gene (reference sequence). With 6 bases removed from V and 2 bases from J, the gap between germline ends came to 20 bases. This CDR3 contains 17 residues. CDR3 residues: CASRPFIQGKAYNEQFF. The CDR3 region has the DNA TGTGCCAGCAGGCCTTTTATTCAGGGGAAGGCCTACAATGAGCAGTTCTTC.

V usage is TRBV6-5 and J usage is TRBJ2-3; 9 positions match TRBD2. This CDR3 region has 17 residues. CDR1 is MNHEY, CDR2 SVGAGI, per germline. J lost 1 base, V lost 4 bases, and 9 bases had no gene match. DNA of the CDR3: TGTGCCAGCAGTTCCCTCGTGGCGGGAGGGGGCACAGATACGCAGTATTTT. It yields the protein CASSSLVAGGGTDTQYF.

The chain couples TRBV12-3 or TRBV12-4 to TRBJ1-2; D is uncertain. Trimming left V 4 bases short and J 4 bases short, with 7 bases between. CDR3 size: 12 residues. This CDR3 reads CASSWQSYGYTF. For the CDR3, the DNA is TGTGCCAGCAGTTGGCAATCCTATGGCTACACCTTC.